This T cell receptor beta chain was documented in a study of blood T cell repertoires in COVID-19. Across the whole study: Researchers got acute and convalescent COVID-19 samples from the United States, Italy and Spain.

Generated by immunoSEQ multiplex PCR, the TCRdb table keeps only in-frame clones and is missing some. The table includes 200,000 to 250,000 clones, just over 85% detected once. V lost 5 bases, J lost 4 bases, and 12 bases lay in between. Per the germline V gene, CDR1 is SEHNR and CDR2 is FQNEAQ (reference sequence). The CDR3 spans 15 residues. Participant ages covered 18 to 89 years across approximately 25 US areas. The receptor comes from a woman between 50 and 59 years old with acute COVID-19. The chain has TRBV7-9 and TRBJ2-6; D call uncertain. Sequencing was performed on PBMCs or T cells enriched from blood (not recorded which). As DNA, the CDR3 is TGTGCCAGCAGCCAACCCCAGGCGGGGGCCAACGTCCTGACTTTC. Its protein is CASSQPQAGANVLTF.